These 13 T cell receptor beta chains share one sample of origin, sequenced in a study of cytomegalovirus exposure and HLA in healthy donors. PCR used 60 Vbeta primers and 13 Jbeta primers. The protocol was immunoSEQ multiplex PCR, while the TCRdb copy is restricted to in-frame clones and leaves out a portion. The sample yields fewer than 150,000 clones, 15% seen once. The sample consisted of PBMCs. These receptors all stem from a young woman in good health and CMV-seronegative.

This clone occurred a few times. This chain joins TRBV6-5 and TRBJ2-7; 7 nucleotides match TRBD1. The ends lost 5 bases at V and 3 bases at J; junction bases unmatched: 7. Germline assignment: CDR1 MNHEY and CDR2 SVGAGI. The CDR3 is 14 amino acids. The CDR3 bases are TGTGCCAGCAGTGACAGGGTGTCTTACTACGAGCAGTACTTC. Residues: CASSDRVSYYEQYF.

This clone was seen a handful of times. The gene calls are TRBV5-1 and TRBJ2-7, with TRBD2 matching over 7 bases. CDR1 SGHRS and CDR2 YFSETQ come from the germline V gene. CDR3 length: 14 residues. The J segment lost 3 bases and the V segment lost 5 bases, leaving 8 bases of the junction unmatched. The CDR3 DNA reads as TGCGCCAGCAGAGCAAGCGGGGCAAACTACGAGCAGTACTTC. It encodes CASRASGANYEQYF. The whole variable domain, remainder taken from reference TRBV5-1 and TRBJ2-7, is KAGVTQTPRYLIKTRGQQVTLSCSPISGHRSVSWYQQTPGQGLQFLFEYFSETQRNKGNFPGRFSGRQFSNSRSEMNVSTLELGDSALYLCASRASGANYEQYFGPGTRLTVT.

The V gene is TRBV29-1, the J gene TRBJ2-5; possibly TRBD1 for D (5 bases). The CDR3 covers 11 residues. The germline CDR1 and CDR2 sequences are SQVTM and ANQGSEA. Trimming stripped 7 bases from V and 4 bases from J, with 10 bases between. The chain's CDR3 is CSGGQVETQYF. CDR3 bases: TGCAGCGGGGGCCAGGTAGAGACCCAGTACTTC. Full variable domain (remainder filled in from reference TRBV29-1 and TRBJ2-5): SAVISQKPSRDICQRGTSLTIQCQVDSQVTMMFWYRQQPGQSLTLIATANQGSEATYESGFVIDKFPISRPNLTFSTLTVSNMSPEDSSIYLCSGGQVETQYFGPGTRLLVL.

This clone was counted between two and nine times. This chain connects TRBV30 to TRBJ2-5; the match to TRBD2 covers 14 bases. Per the germline V gene, CDR1 is GTSNPN and CDR2 is SVGIG (reference sequence). The CDR3 runs to 18 residues. Germline trimming cut 3 bases from V and 5 bases from J; bases unmatched to any gene: 14. The CDR3 spells CAWSPGLAGALGGETQYF. In DNA, the CDR3 is TGTGCCTGGAGCCCGGGACTAGCGGGAGCCCTCGGCGGGGAGACCCAGTACTTC.

This clone was counted a few times. The chain combines TRBV4-1 with TRBJ1-2, with D possibly TRBD1 on 5 matching bases. This CDR3 has 17 amino acids. V lost 1 base to trimming and J lost 10 bases, with 25 bases between them. Germline-derived CDR1 and CDR2 are MGHRA and YSYEKL. The CDR3 nucleotides are TGCGCCAGCAGCCAAGTATGGGGGGGACGCTCGTTTTCGGACTACACCTTC. It yields the protein CASSQVWGGRSFSDYTF.

This clone occurred a few times. The rearrangement joins TRBV19 to TRBJ1-5, with 8 bases that match TRBD1. In germline, CDR1 is LNHDA, CDR2 SQIVND (reference sequence). The junction had 7 bases not matched to a gene; V was cut back by 5 bases and J by 4 bases. This CDR3 comprises 15 residues. The chain's CDR3 is CASSPDREGNQPQHF. CDR3 nucleotides: TGTGCCAGTAGTCCGGACAGGGAGGGGAATCAGCCCCAGCATTTT.

The chain's CDR3 is CASSPTSGGAHEQFF. In DNA form, the CDR3 reads TGTGCCAGCTCACCCACTAGCGGGGGGGCGCATGAGCAGTTCTTC. The chain carries TRBV18 and TRBJ2-1; TRBD2 aligns across 13 bases. The junction had 4 bases not matched to a gene; V was cut back by 3 bases and J by 8 bases. Per germline, CDR1 KGHSH and CDR2 LQKENI. The CDR3 covers 15 residues.

The chain combines TRBV7-2 with TRBJ1-4; tentative D call: TRBD1 (5 bases). This CDR3 has 14 amino acids. CDR1 is SGHTA, CDR2 FQGNSA, per germline. The germline V and J ends were trimmed by 2 bases and 7 bases, with 11 bases remaining between them. The CDR3 region has the DNA TGTGCCAGCAGCTTACAGGGATCCTTTGAAAAACTGTTTTTT. Residues: CASSLQGSFEKLFF.

This chain connects TRBV6-6 to TRBJ1-1, with TRBD1 matching over 7 bases. Germline lookup yields CDR1 MNHNY and CDR2 SVGAGI (reference sequence). Trimming cost V 7 bases and J 0 bases; bases outside gene matches: 8. This CDR3 is built from 15 residues. CDR3: CASKTRTGLNTEAFF. Written as DNA, the CDR3 is TGTGCCAGCAAAACTCGGACAGGTTTGAACACTGAAGCTTTCTTT.

There are a few counts of this clone. The genes are TRBV7-8 and TRBJ2-1; D is possibly TRBD1 (6 bases). The germline gives CDR1 SGHVS, CDR2 FQNEAQ. This CDR3 has 17 amino acids. The V end lost 5 bases, the J end lost 6 bases, and 23 bases lay between the germline ends. CDR3 loop: CASSNPLGHGAFNEQFF. The CDR3 DNA follows: TGTGCCAGCAGCAACCCTTTGGGACACGGAGCATTCAATGAGCAGTTCTTC.

The chain uses TRBV30 and TRBJ1-1, with a weak D call TRBD1 (5 bases). Trimming took off 2 bases at V and 11 bases at J, with 12 bases between the two ends. Per germline, CDR1 GTSNPN and CDR2 SVGIG (reference sequence). This CDR3 is built from 11 residues. The CDR3 DNA is TGTGCCTGGAGTAGGAGGGGCCAGGCTTTCTTT. The encoded protein is CAWSRRGQAFF.

The CDR3 reads CASSLGQGTEQFF. The CDR3 DNA reads TGTGCCAGCAGTTTGGGACAGGGTACTGAGCAGTTCTTC. The gene calls are TRBV28 and TRBJ2-1; 9 nucleotides match TRBD1. Germline V gene sequence: CDR1 MDHEN, CDR2 SYDVKM. CDR3 length: 13 residues. Trimming removed 3 bases from V and 9 bases from J; junction bases left unmatched: 3.

The chain links TRBV10-1 to TRBJ2-7, with 9 bases matching TRBD2. This CDR3 has 16 amino acids. The germline V gene has CDR1 WNHNN and CDR2 SYGVQD (reference sequence). Trimming took 1 base from V and 6 from J; bases not matched to a gene: 10. The DNA of the CDR3 is TGCGCCAGCAGTGAGTTAGCGGGGGATCCCTTCTCCGAGCAGTACTTC. Amino acids: CASSELAGDPFSEQYF.